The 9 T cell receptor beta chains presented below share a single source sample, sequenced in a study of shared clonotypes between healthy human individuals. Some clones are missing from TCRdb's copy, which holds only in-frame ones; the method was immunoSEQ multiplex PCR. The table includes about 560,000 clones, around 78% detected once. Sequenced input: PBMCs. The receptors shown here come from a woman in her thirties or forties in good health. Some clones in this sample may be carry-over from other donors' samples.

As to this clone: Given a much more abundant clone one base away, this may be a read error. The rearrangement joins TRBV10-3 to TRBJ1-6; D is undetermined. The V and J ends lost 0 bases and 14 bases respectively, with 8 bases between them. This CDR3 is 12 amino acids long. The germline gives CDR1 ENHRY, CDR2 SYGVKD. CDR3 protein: CAISESPETLHF. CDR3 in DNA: TGTGCCATCAGTGAGTCCCCCGAGACCCTCCACTTT.

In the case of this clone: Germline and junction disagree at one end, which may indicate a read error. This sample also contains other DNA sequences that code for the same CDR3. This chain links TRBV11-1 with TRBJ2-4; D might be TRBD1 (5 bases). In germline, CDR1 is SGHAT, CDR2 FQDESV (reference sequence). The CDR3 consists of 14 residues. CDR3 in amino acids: CASSPTEAKNIQYF. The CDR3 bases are TGTGCCAGCAGCCCGACAGAAGCCAAAAACATTCAATACTTC. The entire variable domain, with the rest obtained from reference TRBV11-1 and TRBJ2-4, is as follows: EAEVAQSPRYKITEKSQAVAFWCDPISGHATLYWYRQILGQGPELLVQFQDESVVDDSQLPKDRFSAERLKGVDSTLKIQPAELGDSAMYLCASSPTEAKNIQYFGAGTRLSVL.

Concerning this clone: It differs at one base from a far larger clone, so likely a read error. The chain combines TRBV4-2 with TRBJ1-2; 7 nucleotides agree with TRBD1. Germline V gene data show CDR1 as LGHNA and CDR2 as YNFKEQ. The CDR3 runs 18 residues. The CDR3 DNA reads TGTGCCAGCAGCCACGCCACCCCTGACAGGGTTCCTGGCTATGGCCACACCTTC. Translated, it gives CASSHATPDRVPGYGHTF.

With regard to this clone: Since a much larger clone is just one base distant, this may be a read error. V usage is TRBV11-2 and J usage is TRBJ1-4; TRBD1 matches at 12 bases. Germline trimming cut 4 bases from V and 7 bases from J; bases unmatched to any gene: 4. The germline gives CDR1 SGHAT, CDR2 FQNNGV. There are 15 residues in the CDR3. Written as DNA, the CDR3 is TGTGCCAGCAGCTCCGGGACAGGGGGCGGTGAAAAACTGTTTTTT. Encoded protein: CASSSGTGGGEKLFF.

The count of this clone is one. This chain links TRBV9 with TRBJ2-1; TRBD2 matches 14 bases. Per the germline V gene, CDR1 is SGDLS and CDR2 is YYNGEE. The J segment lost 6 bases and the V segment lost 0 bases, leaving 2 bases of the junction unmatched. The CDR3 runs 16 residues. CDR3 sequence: CASSVDGTSGGNEQFF. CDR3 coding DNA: TGTGCCAGCAGCGTAGACGGGACTAGCGGGGGCAATGAGCAGTTCTTC.

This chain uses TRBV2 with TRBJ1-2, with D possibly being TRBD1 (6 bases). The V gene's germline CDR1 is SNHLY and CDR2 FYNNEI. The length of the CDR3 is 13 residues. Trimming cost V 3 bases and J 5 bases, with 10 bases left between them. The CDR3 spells CASSDMTGYGYTF. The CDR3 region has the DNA TGTGCCAGCAGTGACATGACAGGATATGGCTACACCTTC.

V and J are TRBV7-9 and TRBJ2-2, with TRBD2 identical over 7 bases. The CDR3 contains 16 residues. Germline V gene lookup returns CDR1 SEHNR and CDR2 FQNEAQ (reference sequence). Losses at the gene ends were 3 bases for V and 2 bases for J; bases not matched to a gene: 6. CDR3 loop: CASSFMTSPNTGELFF. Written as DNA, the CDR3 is TGTGCCAGCAGCTTTATGACTAGCCCTAACACCGGGGAGCTGTTTTTT. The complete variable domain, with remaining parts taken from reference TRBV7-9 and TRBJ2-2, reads DTGVSQNPRHKITKRGQNVTFRCDPISEHNRLYWYRQTLGQGPEFLTYFQNEAQLEKSRLLSDRFSAERPKGSFSTLEIQRTEQGDSAMYLCASSFMTSPNTGELFFGEGSRLTVL.

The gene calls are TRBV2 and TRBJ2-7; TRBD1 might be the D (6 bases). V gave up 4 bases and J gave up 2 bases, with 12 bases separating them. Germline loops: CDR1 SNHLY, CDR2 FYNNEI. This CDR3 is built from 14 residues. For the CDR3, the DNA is TGTGCCAGCAGTGTGAGACAGGTCCCCTACGAGCAGTACTTC. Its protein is CASSVRQVPYEQYF.

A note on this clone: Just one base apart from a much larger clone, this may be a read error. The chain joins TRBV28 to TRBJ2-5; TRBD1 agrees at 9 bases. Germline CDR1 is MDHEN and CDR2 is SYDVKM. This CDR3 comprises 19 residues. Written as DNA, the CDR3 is TGTGCCAGCAGTTTGGGGCTGGCCGGGACAGGGACGTACCAAGAGACCCGGTACTTC. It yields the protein CASSLGLAGTGTYQETRYF.